This T cell receptor (beta chain) was obtained from a study of CD8 T cells in ankylosing spondylitis. TCRdb reanalysed the 5' RACE reads using MiXCR and keeps one entry per CDR3 protein. The sample holds about 190,000 distinct CDR3 sequences, 10% to 15% seen once. This clonotype has just a few counts. Its antigen remains unidentified. The CDR3 is 16 residues long. Trimming took 0 bases from V and 5 from J; bases not matched to a gene: 6. Germline lookup yields CDR1 KGHDR and CDR2 SFDVKD. Notes on the study in general: Earlier authors reported some of these motif variants in reactive arthritis synovial fluid and blood.

The sequence came from a female donor with ankylosing spondylitis or in good health (not recorded which). The specimen sequenced was blood, either unsorted or a sorted T cell fraction (not recorded which). V is TRBV24-1 and J is TRBJ2-3, with 8 bases fitting TRBD1. CDR3 sequence reads: CATSDLRIQGGDTQYF. The DNA for the CDR3 is TGTGCCACCAGTGATTTGCGGATACAGGGGGGAGATACGCAGTATTTT.